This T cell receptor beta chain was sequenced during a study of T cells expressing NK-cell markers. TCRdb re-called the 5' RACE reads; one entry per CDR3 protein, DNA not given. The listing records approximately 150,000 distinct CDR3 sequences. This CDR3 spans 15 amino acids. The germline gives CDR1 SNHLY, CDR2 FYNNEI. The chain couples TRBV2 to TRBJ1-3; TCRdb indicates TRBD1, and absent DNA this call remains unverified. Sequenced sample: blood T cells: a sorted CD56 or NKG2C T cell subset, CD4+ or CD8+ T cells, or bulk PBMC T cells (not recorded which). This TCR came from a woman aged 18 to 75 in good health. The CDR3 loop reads CASTVDRASGNTIYF.